The rows below give T cell receptor beta chains drawn from one sample of a study of OX40 agonist ivuxolimab in advanced cancers. Clones were read by immunoSEQ multiplex PCR, and TCRdb kept only the in-frame ones, dropping some. The sample yields tens of thousands of clones, 75% to 90% seen once. This material consisted of CD4+ or CD8+ T cells sorted from blood, taken in a trial of the OX40 agonist ivuxolimab. These TCRs come from an adult with an advanced solid tumor such as melanoma, head and neck, liver or kidney cancer. The conserved cysteine and the conserved F or W are not part of the CDR3 here. The D gene is left open where the match is weak.

V: TRBV6-1; J: TRBJ2-7; D: -; CDR3: ASSEGGYEQY
V: TRBV11-3; J: TRBJ2-3; D: -; CDR3: ASSPDWSTDTQY
V: TRBV5-6; J: TRBJ2-2; D: TRBD1; CDR3: ASSTSRDGTANTGELF
V: TRBV5-4; J: TRBJ1-4; D: -; CDR3: ASSVKQGTEKLF
V: TRBV6-5; J: TRBJ1-1; D: -; CDR3: ASRRVNTEAF
V: TRBV27; J: TRBJ2-5; D: -; CDR3: ASSSLAGIQETQY
V: TRBV30; J: TRBJ2-7; D: -; CDR3: AWSGSTYEQY
V: TRBV28; J: TRBJ1-1; D: TRBD1; CDR3: ASSLGGTGNTEAF
V: TRBV4-2; J: TRBJ1-4; D: -; CDR3: ASSQDKAATNEKLF
V: TRBV19; J: TRBJ2-5; D: TRBD2; CDR3: ASSITAGAPETQY
V: TRBV7-6; J: TRBJ1-5; D: -; CDR3: ASSLQGDQPQH
V: TRBV7-6; J: TRBJ1-4; D: -; CDR3: ASSSDSSNEKLF
V: TRBV2; J: TRBJ1-3; D: -; CDR3: ASSARPNGNTIY
V: TRBV13; J: TRBJ2-2; D: TRBD1; CDR3: ASRAVTGVNTGELF
V: TRBV7-2; J: TRBJ1-1; D: -; CDR3: ASSSQTWWDTEAF
V: TRBV29-1; J: TRBJ2-5; D: -; CDR3: SVSWTQETQY
V: TRBV5-8; J: TRBJ2-1; D: TRBD1; CDR3: ASPSRGQGRGDEQF
V: TRBV29-1; J: TRBJ2-6; D: TRBD1; CDR3: SAPTGTGAPGANVLT
V: TRBV19; J: TRBJ2-3; D: -; CDR3: ASSWLASTDTQY
V: TRBV2; J: TRBJ2-1; D: TRBD2; CDR3: ASSGGRGVNEQF
V: TRBV28; J: TRBJ1-4; D: -; CDR3: ASNAGGTRREKLF
V: TRBV18; J: TRBJ2-1; D: TRBD1; CDR3: ASSPGQLYNEQF
V: TRBV29-1; J: TRBJ1-2; D: TRBD1; CDR3: SVAAGTGTSGYT
V: TRBV7-2; J: TRBJ2-7; D: -; CDR3: ASSLDSFGDYEQY
V: TRBV28; J: TRBJ2-7; D: -; CDR3: ASRTSRGTLVQY
V: TRBV2; J: TRBJ1-3; D: TRBD1; CDR3: ASSEEGQVSGNTIY
V: TRBV29-1; J: TRBJ2-1; D: -; CDR3: SAGEGNEQF
V: TRBV18; J: TRBJ2-7; D: TRBD1; CDR3: ASSWDSREQY
V: TRBV10-3; J: TRBJ2-7; D: -; CDR3: AIGRDNYEQY
V: TRBV9; J: TRBJ1-2; D: -; CDR3: ASHEGRGGDYGYT
V: TRBV5-1; J: TRBJ2-7; D: -; CDR3: ASSLGAESSYEQY
V: TRBV28; J: TRBJ1-5; D: TRBD1; CDR3: ASSAPGQGINQPQH
V: TRBV16; J: TRBJ2-2; D: -; CDR3: ASSQSEGAGELF
V: TRBV5-6; J: TRBJ1-2; D: -; CDR3: ASSLEGGLWYGYT
V: TRBV2; J: TRBJ1-6; D: TRBD1; CDR3: ASSPDRAILNSPLH
V: TRBV28; J: TRBJ2-1; D: -; CDR3: ASSTIQGALPDNEQF
V: TRBV18; J: TRBJ1-5; D: -; CDR3: ASSPSSTGNQPQH
V: TRBV5-5; J: TRBJ2-7; D: TRBD2; CDR3: ASSFLTSGSYEQY
V: TRBV6-5; J: -; D: TRBD1; CDR3: ASSAGQGSSYEQY
V: TRBV6-1; J: TRBJ1-5; D: -; CDR3: ASSLQTGNQPQH
V: TRBV7-9; J: TRBJ2-7; D: TRBD2; CDR3: ASSFAGAWHEQY
V: TRBV20-1; J: TRBJ1-1; D: -; CDR3: SASHPLGAF
V: TRBV2; J: TRBJ2-7; D: TRBD2; CDR3: AGASGRAGDEQY
V: TRBV11-2; J: TRBJ2-1; D: TRBD2; CDR3: ASSQGTSGGDEQF
V: TRBV10-1; J: TRBJ1-2; D: TRBD1; CDR3: ASRETGEIGGYT
V: TRBV19; J: TRBJ2-7; D: TRBD2; CDR3: ASSIRLAGGHSYEQY
V: TRBV2; J: TRBJ1-6; D: TRBD1; CDR3: ASTPGTGNNSPLH
V: TRBV6-5; J: TRBJ2-3; D: -; CDR3: ASSYSRDTDTQY
V: TRBV5-6; J: TRBJ1-5; D: -; CDR3: ASSLLGEGLGNQPQH
V: TRBV25-1; J: TRBJ2-1; D: TRBD2; CDR3: ASSEGTSGSNEQF
V: TRBV5-8; J: TRBJ2-3; D: -; CDR3: ASSLAGPAGDTQY
V: TRBV28; J: TRBJ2-3; D: TRBD2; CDR3: ASSPRLARTDTQY
V: TRBV5-1; J: TRBJ1-1; D: -; CDR3: ASSLGGGVTEAF